The 5 T cell receptor beta chains reported below all come from one sample, sequenced in a study of beta chain features in type 1 diabetes. Expressed TCRB transcripts got sequenced, as all isolated RNA was reverse transcribed. Assay: immunoSEQ multiplex PCR; the TCRdb copy retains only in-frame clones and omits some. The sample lists under 900,000 clones; 17% were seen once. The specimen sequenced was naive CD4+ T cells from blood. The receptors stem from a woman between 18 and 29 years old in good health.

This sequence joins TRBV19 and TRBJ1-4; TRBD1 might be the D (5 bases). Germline values: CDR1 LNHDA, CDR2 SQIVND (reference sequence). The CDR3 loop spans 14 amino acids. V was shortened by 5 bases and J by 5 bases, with 12 bases between the two germline ends. CDR3 nucleotide sequence: TGTGCCAGTAGTGTGGGACGGTGGAATGAAAAACTGTTTTTT. It encodes CASSVGRWNEKLFF.

This clone has only a few counts. This rearrangement joins TRBV28 to TRBJ2-7; 11 nucleotides agree with TRBD1. Germline lookup yields CDR1 MDHEN and CDR2 SYDVKM. J lost 4 bases, V lost 10 bases, and 6 bases had no gene match. The CDR3 runs 13 residues. CDR3: CATSRDRGYEQYF. The CDR3 DNA sequence: TGTGCCACCTCCCGGGACAGGGGGTACGAGCAGTACTTC.

The chain combines TRBV2 with TRBJ2-5, with D tentatively TRBD1 (6 bases). V lost 6 bases, J lost 0 bases, and 11 bases lay in between. Germline-derived CDR1 and CDR2 are SNHLY and FYNNEI. CDR3 size: 14 residues. The CDR3 nucleotides are TGTGCCAGCAGGGAAACAGGGTACCAAGAGACCCAGTACTTC. This encodes CASRETGYQETQYF.

This clone was seen more than once but under ten times. Here the CDR3 reads CASSLGGSIDEQYF. The CDR3 DNA follows: TGTGCCAGCAGCTTAGGCGGGAGCATAGACGAGCAGTACTTC. This sequence joins TRBV7-9 and TRBJ2-7; TRBD2 matches at 7 bases. The CDR3 length is 14 residues. The V and J ends lost 1 base and 5 bases, in that order; junction bases with no gene match: 5. Germline V lookup: CDR1 SEHNR, CDR2 FQNEAQ (reference sequence).

This clone turned up a few times. The V and J genes are TRBV6-5 and TRBJ1-1; maybe TRBD1 (6 bases). Germline V gene sequence: CDR1 MNHEY, CDR2 SVGAGI. Trimming took off 4 bases at V and 4 bases at J, with 19 bases between the two ends. The CDR3 has 16 residues. The CDR3 DNA follows: TGTGCCAGCAGTTCCCCTTGGAACAGGGCGGCCACTGAAGCTTTCTTT. Translated, it gives CASSSPWNRAATEAFF.